This T cell receptor (beta chain) was captured by sequencing in a study of cytomegalovirus exposure and HLA in healthy donors. Here immunoSEQ multiplex PCR was the method, and the copy in TCRdb shows in-frame clones only, minus some. The data contain some 84,000 clones, around 90% of them singletons. The donors formed part of the roughly 110-subject validation cohort, distinct from the roughly 620-subject first cohort. Broader study findings: Specific recognition of CMV antigens was confirmed in vitro for three chains (all CMV-associated).

Turning to this clone: No antigen is known for it.

Trimming took 4 bases from V and 0 from J; bases not matched to a gene: 5. Germline CDR1 and CDR2: MNHEY and SMNVEV (reference sequence). The CDR3 runs to 16 residues. The material sequenced was PBMCs. The receptor comes from a man in his thirties or forties in good health and CMV-seronegative. The chain recombines TRBV27 with TRBJ2-4; 8 nucleotides agree with TRBD2. CDR3 sequence reads: CASSSLTSGAKNIQYF. CDR3 bases: TGTGCCAGCAGTTCCCTAACTAGCGGAGCCAAAAACATTCAGTACTTC.